This T cell receptor beta chain was recovered during a study of cytomegalovirus exposure and HLA in healthy donors. The overall study: Earlier, 117 million unique TCR beta sequences were recovered from some 200 million T cells by an analysis.

About this clone: Its antigen is as yet unknown.

Primers included in the PCR were 60 Vbeta and 13 Jbeta primers. Using immunoSEQ multiplex PCR, the repertoire was profiled, and TCRdb retains in-frame clones only, with some absent. This sample's table has 160,000 or so clones. Study-wide results and caveats: It was reportedly the case that the classifier diagnosed cytomegalovirus status with high specificity and sensitivity. There was a cluster of highly shared sequence variants that was likely a sequencing artifact.

The germline gives CDR1 MGHRA, CDR2 YSYEKL. The CDR3 contains 17 residues. The V gene lost 4 bases and the J gene lost 2 bases, with 20 bases spanning the gap. The sequence was obtained from a man aged 25-45 years in good health and CMV-seronegative. V is TRBV4-1 and J is TRBJ1-1, with D uncertain. Sequencing input: PBMCs. Here the CDR3 reads CASSPRLGSLLNTEAFF. The CDR3 DNA sequence: TGCGCCAGCAGCCCTCGACTCGGGTCTCTTCTAAACACTGAAGCTTTCTTT.